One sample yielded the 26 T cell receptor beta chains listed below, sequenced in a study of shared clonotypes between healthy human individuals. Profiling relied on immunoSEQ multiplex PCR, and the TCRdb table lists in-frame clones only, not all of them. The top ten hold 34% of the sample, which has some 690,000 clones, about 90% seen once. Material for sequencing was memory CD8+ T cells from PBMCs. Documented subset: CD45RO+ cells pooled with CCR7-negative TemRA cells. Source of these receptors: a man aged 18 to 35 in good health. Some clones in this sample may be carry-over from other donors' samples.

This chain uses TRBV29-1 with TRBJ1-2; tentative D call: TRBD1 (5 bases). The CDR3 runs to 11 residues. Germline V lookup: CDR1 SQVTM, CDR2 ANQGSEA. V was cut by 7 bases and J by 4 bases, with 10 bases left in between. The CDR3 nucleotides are TGCAGCGCACGACAGCCCTATGGCTACACCTTC. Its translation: CSARQPYGYTF.

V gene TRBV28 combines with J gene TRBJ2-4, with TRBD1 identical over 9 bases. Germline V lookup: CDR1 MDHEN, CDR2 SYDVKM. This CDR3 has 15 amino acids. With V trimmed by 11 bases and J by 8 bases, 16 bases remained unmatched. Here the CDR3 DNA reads TGTGCCGGATCTCTCAGCCGGGACAGGGATTACATTCAGTACTTC. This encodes CAGSLSRDRDYIQYF.

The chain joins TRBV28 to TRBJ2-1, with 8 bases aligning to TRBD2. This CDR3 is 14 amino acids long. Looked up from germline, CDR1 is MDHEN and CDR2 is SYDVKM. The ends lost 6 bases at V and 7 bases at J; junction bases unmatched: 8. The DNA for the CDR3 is TGTGCCAGCAGCATCAGCGGGAGCAGTAATGAGCAGTTCTTC. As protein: CASSISGSSNEQFF.

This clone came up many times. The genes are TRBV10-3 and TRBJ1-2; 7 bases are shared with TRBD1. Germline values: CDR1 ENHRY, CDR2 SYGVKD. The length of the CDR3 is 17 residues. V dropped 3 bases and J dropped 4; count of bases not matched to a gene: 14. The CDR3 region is CAISDPAGGRVSYGYTF. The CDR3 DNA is TGTGCCATCAGTGATCCGGCAGGGGGTAGGGTTAGCTATGGCTACACCTTC.

This chain's CDR3 is CASSVPSGGNEQFF. As DNA, the CDR3 is TGTGCCAGCAGTGTCCCTAGCGGGGGCAATGAGCAGTTCTTC. The rearrangement links TRBV6-1 to TRBJ2-1; 10 bases are shared with TRBD2. J lost 6 bases, V lost 4 bases, and 3 bases had no gene match. There are 14 residues in the CDR3. Germline V CDR1 and CDR2: MNHNS, SASEGT.

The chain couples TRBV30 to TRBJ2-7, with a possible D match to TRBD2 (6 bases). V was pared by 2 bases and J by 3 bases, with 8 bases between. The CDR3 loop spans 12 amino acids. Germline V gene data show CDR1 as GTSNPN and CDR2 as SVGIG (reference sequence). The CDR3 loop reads CAWSPGGYEQYF. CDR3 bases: TGTGCCTGGAGTCCCGGGGGCTACGAGCAGTACTTC.

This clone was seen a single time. The CDR3 DNA reads TGCGCCAGCAGCCAAATAATGCACTCCCAAGAGACCCAGTACTTC. Amino acid sequence: CASSQIMHSQETQYF. The gene calls are TRBV4-3 and TRBJ2-5; D is uncertain. CDR1 and CDR2 from the germline V gene are LGHNA and YSLEER. With 2 bases removed from V and 1 base from J, the gap between germline ends came to 11 bases. This CDR3 contains 15 residues.

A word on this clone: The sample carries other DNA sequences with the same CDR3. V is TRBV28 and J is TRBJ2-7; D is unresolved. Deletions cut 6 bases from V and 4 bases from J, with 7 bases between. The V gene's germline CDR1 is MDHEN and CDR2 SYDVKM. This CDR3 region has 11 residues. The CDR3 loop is CASSSPYEQYF. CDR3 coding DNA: TGTGCCAGCAGCTCACCGTACGAGCAGTACTTC.

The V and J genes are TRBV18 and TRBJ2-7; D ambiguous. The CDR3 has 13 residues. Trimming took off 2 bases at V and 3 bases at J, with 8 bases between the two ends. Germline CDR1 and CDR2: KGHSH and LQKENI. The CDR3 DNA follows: TGTGCCAGCTCACCATCGGACGGCTACGAGCAGTACTTC. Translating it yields CASSPSDGYEQYF. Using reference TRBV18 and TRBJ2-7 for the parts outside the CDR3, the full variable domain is NAGVMQNPRHLVRRRGQEARLRCSPMKGHSHVYWYRQLPEEGLKFMVYLQKENIIDESGMPKERFSAEFPKEGPSILRIQQVVRGDSAAYFCASSPSDGYEQYFGPGTRLTVT.

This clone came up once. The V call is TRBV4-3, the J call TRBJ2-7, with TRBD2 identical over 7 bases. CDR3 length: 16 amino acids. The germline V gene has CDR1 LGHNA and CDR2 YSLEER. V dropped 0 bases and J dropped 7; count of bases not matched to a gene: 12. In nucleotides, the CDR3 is TGCGCCAGCAGCCAAGATGAAGGAGCGGGGTGGTGGGAGCAGTACTTC. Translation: CASSQDEGAGWWEQYF.

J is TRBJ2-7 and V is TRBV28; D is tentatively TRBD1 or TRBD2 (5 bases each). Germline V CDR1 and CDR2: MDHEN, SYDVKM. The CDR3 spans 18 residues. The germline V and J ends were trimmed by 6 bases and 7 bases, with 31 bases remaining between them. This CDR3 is CASSQTIVGPNKGEEQYF. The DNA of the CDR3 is TGTGCCAGCAGCCAGACCATTGTGGGGCCCAACAAGGGAGAAGAGCAGTACTTC.

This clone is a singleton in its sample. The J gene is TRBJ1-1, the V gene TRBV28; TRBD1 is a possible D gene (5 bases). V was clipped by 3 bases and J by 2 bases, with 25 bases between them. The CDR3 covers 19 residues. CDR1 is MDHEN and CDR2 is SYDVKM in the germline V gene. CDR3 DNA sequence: TGTGCCAGCAGTTTGACCAGACAGTATTGGCGGACCCCCAACACTGAAGCTTTCTTT. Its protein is CASSLTRQYWRTPNTEAFF.

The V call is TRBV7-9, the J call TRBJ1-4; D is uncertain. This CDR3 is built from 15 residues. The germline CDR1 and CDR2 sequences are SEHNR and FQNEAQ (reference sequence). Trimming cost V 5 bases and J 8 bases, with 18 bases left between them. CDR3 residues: CASSQSTVSEEKLFF. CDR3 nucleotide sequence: TGTGCCAGCAGCCAGAGCACGGTCTCAGAGGAAAAACTGTTTTTT.

The CDR3 loop is CASSGGRDGPYEQYF. DNA of the CDR3: TGTGCCAGCAGCGGGGGCCGGGACGGGCCCTACGAGCAGTACTTC. This chain connects TRBV9 to TRBJ2-7, with D possibly called TRBD1 or TRBD2 (5 bases each). V was cut by 3 bases and J by 2 bases, with 15 bases left in between. In germline, CDR1 is SGDLS, CDR2 YYNGEE. The CDR3 is 15 residues long.

CDR3 in amino acids: CASSSNLGLAGAVQYF. The CDR3 DNA is TGTGCCAGCAGTTCAAACCTGGGACTAGCGGGAGCTGTGCAGTACTTC. The rearrangement uses TRBV27 and TRBJ2-7; 14 bases line up with TRBD2. Germline assignment: CDR1 MNHEY and CDR2 SMNVEV (reference sequence). The CDR3 contains 16 residues. With V trimmed by 4 bases and J by 9 bases, 11 bases remained unmatched.

The CDR3 DNA sequence: TGTGCCTGGAGTGTGGGGCAGGGGGTAAACATTCAGTACTTC. Translated: CAWSVGQGVNIQYF. The chain employs TRBV30 and TRBJ2-4, with 7 bases aligning to TRBD1. The CDR3 extends over 14 amino acids. The germline CDR1 and CDR2 sequences are GTSNPN and SVGIG (reference sequence). V lost 0 bases to trimming and J lost 6 bases; unmatched junction nucleotides: 5.

The CDR3 here is CASTYPGEKLFF. In DNA, the CDR3 is TGTGCCAGTACCTACCCGGGTGAAAAACTGTTTTTT. V is TRBV19 and J is TRBJ1-4; D is unclear. Trimming took 7 bases from V and 7 from J, leaving 10 bases between them. The length of the CDR3 is 12 residues. Per the germline V gene, CDR1 is LNHDA and CDR2 is SQIVND (reference sequence). Together with reference TRBV19 and TRBJ1-4, the CDR3 gives the full variable domain: DGGITQSPKYLFRKEGQNVTLSCEQNLNHDAMYWYRQDPGQGLRLIYYSQIVNDFQKGDIAEGYSVSREKKESFPLTVTSAQKNPTAFYLCASTYPGEKLFFGSGTQLSVL.

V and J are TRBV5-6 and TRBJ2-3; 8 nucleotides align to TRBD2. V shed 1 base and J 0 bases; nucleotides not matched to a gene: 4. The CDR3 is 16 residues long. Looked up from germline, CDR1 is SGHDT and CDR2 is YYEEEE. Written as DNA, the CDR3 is TGTGCCAGCAGCTTGCGTTCTAGCGGGAGCACAGATACGCAGTATTTT. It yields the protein CASSLRSSGSTDTQYF.

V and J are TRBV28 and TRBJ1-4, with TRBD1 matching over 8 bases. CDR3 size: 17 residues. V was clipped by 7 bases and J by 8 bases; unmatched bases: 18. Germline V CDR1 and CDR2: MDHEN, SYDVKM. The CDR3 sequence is CASTPPRRTGKREKLFF. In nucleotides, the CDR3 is TGTGCCAGCACACCACCTCGAAGGACAGGGAAGAGAGAAAAACTGTTTTTT.

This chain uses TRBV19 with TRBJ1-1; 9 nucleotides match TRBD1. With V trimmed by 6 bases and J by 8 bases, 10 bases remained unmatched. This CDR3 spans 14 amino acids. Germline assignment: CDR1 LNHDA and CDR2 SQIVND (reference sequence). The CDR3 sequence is CASSHGTGSREAFF. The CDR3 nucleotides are TGTGCCAGTAGCCACGGGACAGGGAGCCGAGAAGCTTTCTTT.

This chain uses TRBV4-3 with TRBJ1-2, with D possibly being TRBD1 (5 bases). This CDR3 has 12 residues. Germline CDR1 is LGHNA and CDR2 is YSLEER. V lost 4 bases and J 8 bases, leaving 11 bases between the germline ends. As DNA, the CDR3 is TGCGCCAGCAGCCCAGGGACGGGAGGCTACACCTTC. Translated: CASSPGTGGYTF.

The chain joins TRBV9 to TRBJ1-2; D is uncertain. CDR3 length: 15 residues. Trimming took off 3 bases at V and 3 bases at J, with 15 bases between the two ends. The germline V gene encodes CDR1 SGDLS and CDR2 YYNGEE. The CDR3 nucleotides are TGTGCCAGCAGCGCCCAAGGAGGGCTCGACTATGGCTACACCTTC. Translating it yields CASSAQGGLDYGYTF.

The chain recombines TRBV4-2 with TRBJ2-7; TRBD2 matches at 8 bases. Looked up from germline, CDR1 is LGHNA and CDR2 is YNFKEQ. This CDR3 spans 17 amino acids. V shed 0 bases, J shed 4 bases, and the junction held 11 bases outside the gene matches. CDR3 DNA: TGTGCCAGCAGCCAAGAGGTTGCGAGCGGGAGTCGGTACGAGCAGTACTTC. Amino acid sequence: CASSQEVASGSRYEQYF.

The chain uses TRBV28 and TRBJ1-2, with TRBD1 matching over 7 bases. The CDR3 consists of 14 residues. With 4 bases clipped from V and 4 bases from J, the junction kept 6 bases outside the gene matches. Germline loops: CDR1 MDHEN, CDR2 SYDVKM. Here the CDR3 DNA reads TGTGCCAGCAGTTACTGGGGACAGAGCTATGGCTACACCTTC. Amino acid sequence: CASSYWGQSYGYTF.

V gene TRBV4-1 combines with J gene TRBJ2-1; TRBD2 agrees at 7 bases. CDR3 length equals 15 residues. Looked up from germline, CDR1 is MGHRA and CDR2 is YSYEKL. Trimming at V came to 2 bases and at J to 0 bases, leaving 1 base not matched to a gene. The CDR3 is CASSQRTSSYNEQFF. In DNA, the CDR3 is TGCGCCAGCAGCCAAAGGACTAGCTCCTACAATGAGCAGTTCTTC.

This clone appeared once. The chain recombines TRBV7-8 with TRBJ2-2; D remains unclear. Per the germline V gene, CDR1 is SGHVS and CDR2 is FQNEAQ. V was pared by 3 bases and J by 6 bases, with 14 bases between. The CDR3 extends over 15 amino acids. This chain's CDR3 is CASSFSKQFAGELFF. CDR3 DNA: TGTGCCAGCAGCTTCTCGAAGCAATTCGCCGGGGAGCTGTTTTTT.